The TCR beta chain under discussion was sequenced for a study of OX40 agonist ivuxolimab in advanced cancers. Measured with immunoSEQ multiplex PCR; TCRdb has only the in-frame clones, and not every one. This sample has some 30,000 clones, with roughly 76% found just once. This clone was recorded only once. V dropped 3 bases and J dropped 2 bases, with 14 bases sitting between them. This CDR3 is built from 16 residues. CDR1 and CDR2 (germline): SGHDN, FVKESK. The genes are TRBV14 and TRBJ1-5; maybe TRBD1 (5 bases). Material: CD4+ or CD8+ T cells sorted from blood, obtained in a trial of the OX40 agonist ivuxolimab. The TCR comes from an adult with an advanced solid tumor such as melanoma, head and neck, liver or kidney cancer. For the CDR3, the DNA is TGTGCCAGCAGCCAGCTCGGGGGGGGTGGCAATCAGCCCCAGCATTTT. The encoded protein is CASSQLGGGGNQPQHF.